This T cell receptor (beta chain) is drawn from a study of blood T cell repertoires in COVID-19. On the study more broadly: Material from acute and convalescent COVID-19 was sourced from the United States, Italy and Spain.

This CDR3 region has 14 residues. V was cut by 1 base and J by 8 bases, with 12 bases left in between. The germline V gene encodes CDR1 SNHLY and CDR2 FYNNEI. Per the original data handling: Reference gene primer amplification gave nucleated cell count estimates. This table comes from immunoSEQ multiplex PCR, and its TCRdb copy is limited to in-frame clones, with some not included. V, J and clone size reflect that table, while D and trimming were determined from the DNA. The sample has roughly 150,000 clones, approximately 79% seen once. Sequencing used peripheral blood. The clonotype originates from a man between 50 and 59 years old with active or convalescent COVID-19. The chain has TRBV2 and TRBJ2-1, with D possibly matching TRBD2 (6 bases). CDR3 nucleotides: TGTGCCAGCAGTGAAGTTGGAGGGGAGGATGAGCAGTTCTTC. Translation: CASSEVGGEDEQFF. The complete variable domain, with remaining parts taken from reference TRBV2 and TRBJ2-1, reads EPEVTQTPSHQVTQMGQEVILRCVPISNHLYFYWYRQILGQKVEFLVSFYNNEISEKSEIFDDQFSVERPDGSNFTLKIRSTKLEDSAMYFCASSEVGGEDEQFFGPGTRLTVL.